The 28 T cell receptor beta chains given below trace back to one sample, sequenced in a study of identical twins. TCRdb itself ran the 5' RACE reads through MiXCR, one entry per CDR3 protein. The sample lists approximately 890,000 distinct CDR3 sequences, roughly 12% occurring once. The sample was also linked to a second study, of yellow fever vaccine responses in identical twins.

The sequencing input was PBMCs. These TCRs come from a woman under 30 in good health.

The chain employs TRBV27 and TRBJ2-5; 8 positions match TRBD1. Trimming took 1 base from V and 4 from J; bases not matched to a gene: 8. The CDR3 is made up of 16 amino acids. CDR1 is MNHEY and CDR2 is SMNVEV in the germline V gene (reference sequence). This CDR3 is CASSLLGDRKGETQYF. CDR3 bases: TGTGCCAGCAGTTTATTGGGGGACAGGAAGGGAGAGACCCAGTACTTC.

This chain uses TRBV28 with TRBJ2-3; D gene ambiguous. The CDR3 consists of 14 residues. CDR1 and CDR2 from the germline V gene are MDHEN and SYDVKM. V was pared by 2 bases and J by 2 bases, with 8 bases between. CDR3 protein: CASSLEVITDTQYF. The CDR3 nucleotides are TGTGCCAGCAGTTTAGAGGTTATCACAGATACGCAGTATTTT.

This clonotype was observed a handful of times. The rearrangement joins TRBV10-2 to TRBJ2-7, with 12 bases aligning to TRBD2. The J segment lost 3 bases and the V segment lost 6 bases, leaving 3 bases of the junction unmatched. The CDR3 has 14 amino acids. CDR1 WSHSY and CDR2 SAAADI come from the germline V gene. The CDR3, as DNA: TGCGCCAGCAGGACTAGCGGGAGCTACTACGAGCAGTACTTC. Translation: CASRTSGSYYEQYF.

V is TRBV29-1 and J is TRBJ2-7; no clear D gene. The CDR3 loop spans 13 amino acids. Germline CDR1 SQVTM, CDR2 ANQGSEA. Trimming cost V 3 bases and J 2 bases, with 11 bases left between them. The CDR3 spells CSVEDRLTYEQYF. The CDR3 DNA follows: TGCAGCGTTGAGGACCGATTAACCTACGAGCAGTACTTC.

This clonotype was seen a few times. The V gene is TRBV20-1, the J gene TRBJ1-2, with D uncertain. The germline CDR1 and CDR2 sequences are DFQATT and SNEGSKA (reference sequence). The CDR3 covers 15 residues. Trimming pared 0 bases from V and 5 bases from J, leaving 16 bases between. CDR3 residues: CSARESAVPMYGYTF. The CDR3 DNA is TGCAGTGCTAGAGAGTCGGCAGTCCCTATGTATGGCTACACCTTC.

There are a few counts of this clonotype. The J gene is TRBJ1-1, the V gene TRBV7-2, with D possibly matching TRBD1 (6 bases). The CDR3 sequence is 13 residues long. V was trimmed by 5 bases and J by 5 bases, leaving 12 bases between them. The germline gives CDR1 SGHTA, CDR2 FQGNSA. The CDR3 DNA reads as TGTGCCAGCAGCATGGTAGGGGGTACTGAAGCTTTCTTT. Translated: CASSMVGGTEAFF.

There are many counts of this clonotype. DNA of the CDR3: TGTGCCAGCAGCCAACTTACCACCGGGACCACCTACAATGAGCAGTTCTTC. Protein sequence: CASSQLTTGTTYNEQFF. The chain couples TRBV4-2 to TRBJ2-1; possibly TRBD1 or TRBD2 for D (5 bases each). V lost 2 bases and J lost 2, with 16 bases in between. This CDR3 has 17 residues. Germline V gene sequence: CDR1 LGHNA, CDR2 YNFKEQ.

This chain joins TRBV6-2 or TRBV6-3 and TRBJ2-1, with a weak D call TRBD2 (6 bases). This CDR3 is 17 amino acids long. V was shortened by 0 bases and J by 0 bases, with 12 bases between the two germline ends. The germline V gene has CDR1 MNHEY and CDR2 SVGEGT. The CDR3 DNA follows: TGTGCCAGCAGTTACTCTGGCGGGGTAAGCTCCTACAATGAGCAGTTCTTC. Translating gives CASSYSGGVSSYNEQFF.

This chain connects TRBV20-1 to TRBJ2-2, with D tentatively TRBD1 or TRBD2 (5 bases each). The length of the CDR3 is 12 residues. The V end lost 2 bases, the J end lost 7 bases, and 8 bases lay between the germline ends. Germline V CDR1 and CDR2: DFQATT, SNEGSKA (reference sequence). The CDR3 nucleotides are TGCAGTGCTAGATTGGGGGTCGGGGAGCTGTTTTTT. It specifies CSARLGVGELFF.

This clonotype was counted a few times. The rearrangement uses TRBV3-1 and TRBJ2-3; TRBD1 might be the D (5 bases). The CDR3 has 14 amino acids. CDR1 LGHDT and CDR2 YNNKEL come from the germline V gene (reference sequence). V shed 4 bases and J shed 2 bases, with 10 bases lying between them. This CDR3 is CASSRPGATDTQYF. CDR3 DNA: TGTGCCAGCAGCCGCCCTGGGGCCACAGATACGCAGTATTTT.

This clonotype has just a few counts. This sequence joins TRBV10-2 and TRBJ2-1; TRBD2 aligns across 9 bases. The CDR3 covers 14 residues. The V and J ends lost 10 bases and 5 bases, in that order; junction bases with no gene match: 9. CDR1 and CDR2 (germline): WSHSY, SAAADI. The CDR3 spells CATRGGAGNNEQFF. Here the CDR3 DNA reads TGCGCCACCCGCGGGGGGGCAGGGAACAATGAGCAGTTCTTC.

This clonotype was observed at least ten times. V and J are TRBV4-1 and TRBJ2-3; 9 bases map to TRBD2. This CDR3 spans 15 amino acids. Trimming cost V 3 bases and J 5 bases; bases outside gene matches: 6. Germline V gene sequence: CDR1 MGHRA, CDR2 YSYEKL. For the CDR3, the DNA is TGCGCCAGCAGCCATTTAGCGGGAGTGAGAGATACGCAGTATTTT. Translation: CASSHLAGVRDTQYF.

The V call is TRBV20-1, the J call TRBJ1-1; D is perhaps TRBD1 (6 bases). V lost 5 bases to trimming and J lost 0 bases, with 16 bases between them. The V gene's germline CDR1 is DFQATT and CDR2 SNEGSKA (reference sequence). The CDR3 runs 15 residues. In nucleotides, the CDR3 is TGCAGTGCTGAAGAGTGGGACATGATGAACACTGAAGCTTTCTTT. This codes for CSAEEWDMMNTEAFF.

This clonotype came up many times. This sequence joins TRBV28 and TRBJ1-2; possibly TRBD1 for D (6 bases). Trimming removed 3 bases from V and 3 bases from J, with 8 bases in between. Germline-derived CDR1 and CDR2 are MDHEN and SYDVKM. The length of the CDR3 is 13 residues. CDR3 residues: CASSLDSDYGYTF. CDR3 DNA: TGTGCCAGCAGTTTGGACAGTGACTATGGCTACACCTTC.

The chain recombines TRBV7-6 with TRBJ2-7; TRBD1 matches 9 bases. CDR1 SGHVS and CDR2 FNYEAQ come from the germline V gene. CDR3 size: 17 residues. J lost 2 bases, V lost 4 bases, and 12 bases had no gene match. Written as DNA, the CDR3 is TGTGCCAGCAGCTCCAGGCGGGGTGGGACAGGGACCTACGAGCAGTACTTC. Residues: CASSSRRGGTGTYEQYF.

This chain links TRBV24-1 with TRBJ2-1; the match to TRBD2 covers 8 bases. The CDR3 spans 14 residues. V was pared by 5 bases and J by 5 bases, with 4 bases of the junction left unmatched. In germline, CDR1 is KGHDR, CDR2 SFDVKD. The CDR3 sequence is CATSGPLADNEQFF. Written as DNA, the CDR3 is TGTGCCACCAGTGGTCCACTAGCGGACAATGAGCAGTTCTTC.

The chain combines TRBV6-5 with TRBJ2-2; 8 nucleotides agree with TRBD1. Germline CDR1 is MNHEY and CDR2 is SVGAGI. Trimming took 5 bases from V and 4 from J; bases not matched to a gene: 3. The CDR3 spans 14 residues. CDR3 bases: TGTGCCAGCAGTACCGACAGGGGCACCGGGGAGCTGTTTTTT. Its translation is CASSTDRGTGELFF.

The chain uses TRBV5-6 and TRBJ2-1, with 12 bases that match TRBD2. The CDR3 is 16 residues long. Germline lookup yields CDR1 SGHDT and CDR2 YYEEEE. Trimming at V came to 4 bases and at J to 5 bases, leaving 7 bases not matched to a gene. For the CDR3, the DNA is TGTGCCAGCAGCCCGATTTGGACTAGCGGGAACAATGAGCAGTTCTTC. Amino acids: CASSPIWTSGNNEQFF.

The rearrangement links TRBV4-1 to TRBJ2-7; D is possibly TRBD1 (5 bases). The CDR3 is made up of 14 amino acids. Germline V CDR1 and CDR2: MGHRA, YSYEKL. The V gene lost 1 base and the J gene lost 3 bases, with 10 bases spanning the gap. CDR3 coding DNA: TGCGCCAGCAGCCAAGGCAGGACAATCTACGAGCAGTACGTC. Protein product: CASSQGRTIYEQYV.

The CDR3 here is CASSHRRAGNTIYF. CDR3 coding DNA: TGTGCCAGCAGCCACCGGCGGGCAGGAAACACCATATATTTT. The chain combines TRBV12-3 or TRBV12-4 with TRBJ1-3; D gene unclear. Trimming took 6 bases from V and 4 from J, leaving 13 bases between them. The length of the CDR3 is 14 residues.

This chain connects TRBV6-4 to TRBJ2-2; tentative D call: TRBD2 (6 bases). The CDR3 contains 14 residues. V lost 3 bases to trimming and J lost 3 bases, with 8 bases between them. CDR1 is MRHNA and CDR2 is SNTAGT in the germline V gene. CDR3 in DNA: TGTGCCAGCAGTGAGGAGGGGCACACCGGGGAGCTGTTTTTT. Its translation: CASSEEGHTGELFF.

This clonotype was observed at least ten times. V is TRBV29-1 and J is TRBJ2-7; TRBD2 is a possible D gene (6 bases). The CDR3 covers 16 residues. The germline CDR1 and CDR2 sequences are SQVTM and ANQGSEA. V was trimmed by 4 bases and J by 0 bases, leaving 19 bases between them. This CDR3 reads CSVVWDGAGYSYEQYF. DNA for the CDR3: TGCAGCGTTGTTTGGGATGGGGCGGGGTACTCCTACGAGCAGTACTTC.

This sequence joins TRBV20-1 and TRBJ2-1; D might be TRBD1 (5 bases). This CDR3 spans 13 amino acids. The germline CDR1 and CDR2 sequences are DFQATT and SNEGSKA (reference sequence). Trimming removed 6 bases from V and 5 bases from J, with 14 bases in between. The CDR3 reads CSAMGLRDNEQFF. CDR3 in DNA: TGCAGTGCGATGGGGCTTAGGGACAATGAGCAGTTCTTC.

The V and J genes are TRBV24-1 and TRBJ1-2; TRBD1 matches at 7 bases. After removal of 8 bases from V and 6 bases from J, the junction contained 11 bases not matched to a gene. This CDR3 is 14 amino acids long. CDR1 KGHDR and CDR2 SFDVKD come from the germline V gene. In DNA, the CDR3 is TGTGCCACCAAAGCTACCGGGACAGTAGATGGCTACACCTTC. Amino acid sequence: CATKATGTVDGYTF.

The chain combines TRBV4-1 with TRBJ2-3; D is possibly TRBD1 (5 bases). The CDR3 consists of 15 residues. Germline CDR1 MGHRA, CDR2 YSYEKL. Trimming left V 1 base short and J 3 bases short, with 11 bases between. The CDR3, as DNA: TGCGCCAGCAGCCAAGTCAGGGTTCTAACAGATACGCAGTATTTT. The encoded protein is CASSQVRVLTDTQYF.

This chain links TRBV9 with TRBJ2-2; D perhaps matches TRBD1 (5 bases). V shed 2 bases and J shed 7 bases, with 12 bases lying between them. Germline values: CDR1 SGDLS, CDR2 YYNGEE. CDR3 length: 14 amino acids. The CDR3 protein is CASSVRRGHGELFF. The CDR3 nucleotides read TGTGCCAGCAGCGTTAGAAGGGGTCACGGGGAGCTGTTTTTT.

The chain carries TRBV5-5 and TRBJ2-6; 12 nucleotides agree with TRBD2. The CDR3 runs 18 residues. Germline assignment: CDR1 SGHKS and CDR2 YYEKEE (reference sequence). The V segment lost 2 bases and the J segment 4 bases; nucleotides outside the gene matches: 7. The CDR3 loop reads CASSFTGTSGSGANVLTF. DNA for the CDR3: TGTGCCAGCAGCTTCACCGGGACTAGCGGGTCCGGGGCCAACGTCCTGACTTTC.

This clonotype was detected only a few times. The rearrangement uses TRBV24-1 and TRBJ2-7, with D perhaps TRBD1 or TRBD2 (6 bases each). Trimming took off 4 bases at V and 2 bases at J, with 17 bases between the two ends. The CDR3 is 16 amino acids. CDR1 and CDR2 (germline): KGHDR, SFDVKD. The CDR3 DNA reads TGTGCCACCAGTGACTCGGCGAGGGGGGAACCCTACGAGCAGTACGTC. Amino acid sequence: CATSDSARGEPYEQYV.